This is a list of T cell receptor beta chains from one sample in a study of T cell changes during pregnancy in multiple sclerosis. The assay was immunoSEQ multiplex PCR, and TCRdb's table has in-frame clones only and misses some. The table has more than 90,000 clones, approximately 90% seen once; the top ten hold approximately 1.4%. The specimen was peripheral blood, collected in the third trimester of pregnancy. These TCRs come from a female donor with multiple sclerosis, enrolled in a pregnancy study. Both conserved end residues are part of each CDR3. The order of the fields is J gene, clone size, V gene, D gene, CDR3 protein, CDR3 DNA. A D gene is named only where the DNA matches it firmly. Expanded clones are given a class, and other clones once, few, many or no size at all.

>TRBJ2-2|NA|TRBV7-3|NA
CASSLQGAGELFF
TGTGCCAGCAGCTTGCAGGGTGCCGGGGAGCTGTTTTTT
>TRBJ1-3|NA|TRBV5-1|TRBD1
CASSGDSPAGNTIYF
TGCGCCAGCAGCGGGGACAGTCCGGCTGGAAACACCATATATTTT
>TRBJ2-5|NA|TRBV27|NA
CASSLFRQGPETQYF
TGTGCCAGCAGTTTATTTCGGCAGGGCCCAGAGACCCAGTACTTC
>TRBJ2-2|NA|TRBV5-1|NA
CASSLVQGSSTGELFF
TGCGCCAGCAGCTTGGTTCAGGGGAGTAGCACCGGGGAGCTGTTTTTT
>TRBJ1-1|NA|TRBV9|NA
CASSVAEGFYDEAFF
TGTGCCAGCAGCGTAGCTGAGGGTTTTTACGATGAAGCTTTCTTT
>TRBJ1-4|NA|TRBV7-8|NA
CASSLGQGRNEKLFF
TGTGCCAGCAGCTTAGGTCAGGGGCGGAATGAAAAACTGTTTTTT
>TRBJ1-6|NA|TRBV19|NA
CASSIVGAPLHF
TGTGCCAGTAGTATAGTGGGAGCACCCCTCCACTTT
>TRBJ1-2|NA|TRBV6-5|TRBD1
CASSYSRDSYGYTF
TGTGCCAGCAGTTACTCCCGGGACAGTTATGGCTACACCTTC
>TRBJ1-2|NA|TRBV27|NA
CASSLGYGGMGYTF
TGTGCCAGCAGTTTAGGCTACGGGGGAATGGGCTACACCTTC
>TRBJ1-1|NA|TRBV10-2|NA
CASSGGRLYEAFF
TGCGCCAGCAGTGGGGGCCGCCTATATGAAGCTTTCTTT
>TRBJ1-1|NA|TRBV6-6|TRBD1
CASSYGTGLMNTEAFF
TGTGCCAGCAGTTACGGGACAGGATTAATGAACACTGAAGCTTTCTTT
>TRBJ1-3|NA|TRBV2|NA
CASMALEQPHSGNTIYF
TGTGCCAGCATGGCACTCGAACAGCCACACTCTGGAAACACCATATATTTT
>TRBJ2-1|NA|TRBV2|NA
CASSVDEQFF
TGTGCCAGCAGTGTCGATGAGCAGTTCTTC
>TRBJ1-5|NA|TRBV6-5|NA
CASSEQTNQPQHF
TGTGCCAGCAGTGAACAAACGAATCAGCCCCAGCATTTT
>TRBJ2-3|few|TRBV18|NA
CASSQGGDTQYF
TGTGCCAGCTCCCAGGGGGGAGATACGCAGTATTTT
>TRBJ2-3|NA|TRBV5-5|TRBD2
CASSLERGRGGLDTQYF
TGTGCCAGCAGCTTGGAGAGAGGGCGGGGGGGCCTCGATACGCAGTATTTT
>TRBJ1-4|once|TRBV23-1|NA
CASRVRVPNEKLFF
TGCGCCAGCAGAGTCCGGGTCCCAAATGAAAAACTGTTTTTT
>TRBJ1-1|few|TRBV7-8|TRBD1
CASSLRDRGSNTEAFF
TGTGCCAGCAGCTTACGGGACAGGGGATCGAACACTGAAGCTTTCTTT
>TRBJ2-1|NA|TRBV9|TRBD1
CASSVGQGANDEQFF
TGTGCCAGCAGTGTAGGACAGGGGGCGAATGATGAGCAGTTCTTC
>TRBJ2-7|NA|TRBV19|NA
CASSISAGWSYEQYF
TGTGCCAGTAGTATCTCCGCAGGGTGGTCCTACGAGCAGTACTTC
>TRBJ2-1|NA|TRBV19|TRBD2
CASSTRGDPSYNEQFF
TGTGCCAGTAGTACGCGGGGGGATCCGAGCTACAATGAGCAGTTCTTC
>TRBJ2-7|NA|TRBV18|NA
CASSPGAALYEQYF
TGTGCCAGCTCACCAGGGGCGGCTCTCTACGAGCAGTACTTC
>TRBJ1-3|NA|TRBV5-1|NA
CASSLKGGREGNTIYF
TGCGCCAGCAGCTTGAAAGGGGGTCGGGAAGGAAACACCATATATTTT
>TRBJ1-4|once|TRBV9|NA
CASSVTTGNNEKLFF
TGTGCCAGCAGCGTCACGACAGGCAACAATGAAAAACTGTTTTTT
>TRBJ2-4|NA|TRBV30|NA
CAWASRVGKNIQYF
TGTGCCTGGGCGAGCCGGGTTGGCAAAAACATTCAGTACTTC
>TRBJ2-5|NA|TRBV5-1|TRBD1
CASSLLQGQETQYF
TGCGCCAGCAGCTTGTTACAGGGGCAAGAGACCCAGTACTTC
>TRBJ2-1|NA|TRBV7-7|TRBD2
CASSPGTGGYNEQFF
TGTGCCAGCAGCCCGGGAACGGGAGGATACAATGAGCAGTTCTTC
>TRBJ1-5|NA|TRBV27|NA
CASSPQNPHQPQHF
TGTGCCAGCAGTCCCCAGAACCCTCATCAGCCCCAGCATTTT
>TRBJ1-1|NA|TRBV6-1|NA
CASSERNTEAFF
TGTGCCAGCAGTGAGCGGAACACTGAAGCTTTCTTT
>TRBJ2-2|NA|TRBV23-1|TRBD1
CASSPPTGMAGELFF
TGCGCCAGCAGTCCCCCGACAGGGATGGCCGGGGAGCTGTTTTTT
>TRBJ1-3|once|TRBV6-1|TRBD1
CASSEALGGFGNTIYF
TGTGCCAGCAGTGAAGCTCTAGGGGGCTTTGGAAACACCATATATTTT
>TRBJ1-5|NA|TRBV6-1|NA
CASSRQSSSNQPQHF
TGTGCCAGCAGTCGACAGTCCTCAAGCAATCAGCCCCAGCATTTT
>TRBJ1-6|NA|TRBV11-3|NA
CASSRDINSPLHF
TGTGCCAGCAGTCGGGACATAAATTCACCCCTCCACTTT
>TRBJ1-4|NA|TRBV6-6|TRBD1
CASSPTGVRGTEKLFF
TGTGCCAGCAGCCCTACAGGAGTCAGGGGGACTGAAAAACTGTTTTTT
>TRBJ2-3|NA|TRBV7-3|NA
CASRRGGDTDTQYF
TGTGCCAGCAGGCGAGGGGGGGATACAGATACGCAGTATTTT
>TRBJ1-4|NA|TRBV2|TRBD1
CASIRTGGGGKLFF
TGTGCCAGCATCCGCACAGGGGGCGGGGGAAAACTGTTTTTT
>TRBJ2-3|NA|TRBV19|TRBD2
CASSIGGSGGYTDTQYF
TGTGCCAGTAGTATAGGCGGGAGCGGGGGATACACAGATACGCAGTATTTT
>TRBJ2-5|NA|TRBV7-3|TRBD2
CASRSRSGRQETQYF
TGTGCCAGCAGATCCCGGAGCGGGAGGCAAGAGACCCAGTACTTC
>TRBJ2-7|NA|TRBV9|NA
CASSVGWSQRRYEQYF
TGTGCCAGCAGCGTCGGGTGGAGCCAGCGGAGATACGAGCAGTACTTC
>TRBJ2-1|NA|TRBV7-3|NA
CASSLTAGNNEQFF
TGTGCCAGCAGCTTAACAGCAGGGAACAATGAGCAGTTCTTC
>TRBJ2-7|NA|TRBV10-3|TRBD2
CASGLAGPYGQYF
TGTGCCAGCGGACTAGCGGGACCCTACGGGCAGTACTTC
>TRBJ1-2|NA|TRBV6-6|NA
CASSYAEVGYTF
TGTGCCAGCAGTTACGCGGAGGTTGGCTACACCTTC
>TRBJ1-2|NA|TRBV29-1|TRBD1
CSVATGGNGYTF
TGCAGCGTTGCGACAGGGGGAAATGGCTACACCTTC
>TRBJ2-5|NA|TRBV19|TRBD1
CATGQGSGETQYF
TGTGCCACGGGACAGGGAAGCGGAGAGACCCAGTACTTC
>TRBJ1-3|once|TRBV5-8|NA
CASSLRSGGNTIYF
TGTGCCAGCAGCTTGCGGAGTGGTGGAAACACCATATATTTT
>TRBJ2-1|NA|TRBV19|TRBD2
CASSILAGGPGNEQFF
TGTGCCAGTAGTATATTGGCGGGAGGGCCAGGCAATGAGCAGTTCTTC
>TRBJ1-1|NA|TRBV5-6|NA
CASSSRTSWRGTEAFF
TGTGCCAGCAGCTCTCGAACGTCGTGGAGGGGCACTGAAGCTTTCTTT
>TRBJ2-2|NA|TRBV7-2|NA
CASSWLPGLARHTGELFF
TGTGCCAGCAGTTGGCTGCCGGGACTCGCGCGCCACACCGGGGAGCTGTTTTTT
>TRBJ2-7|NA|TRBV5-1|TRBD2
CASSAGPGLGGEQYF
TGCGCCAGCAGCGCGGGACCGGGACTAGGTGGCGAGCAGTACTTC
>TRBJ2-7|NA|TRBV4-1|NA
CASSQVPLAIYEQYF
TGCGCCAGCAGCCAAGTCCCTTTAGCGATCTACGAGCAGTACTTC
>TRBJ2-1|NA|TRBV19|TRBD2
CASSLGTRWPRQFF
TGTGCCAGTAGTCTCGGGACTAGATGGCCCAGGCAGTTCTTC
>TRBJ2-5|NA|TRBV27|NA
CASRDGELGPQYF
TGTGCCAGCAGAGATGGGGAGCTGGGCCCCCAGTACTTC
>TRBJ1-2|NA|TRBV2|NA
CASEERGSVNYGYTF
TGTGCCAGCGAGGAAAGGGGTTCAGTTAACTATGGCTACACCTTC
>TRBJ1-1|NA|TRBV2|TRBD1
CASIQGAEAFF
TGTGCCAGCATTCAGGGGGCTGAAGCTTTCTTT